The 2 T cell receptor beta chains given below trace back to one sample, sequenced in a study of blood T cell repertoires in COVID-19. The table came from immunoSEQ multiplex PCR; TCRdb's copy has only in-frame clones and leaves some out. Of some 110,000 clones in the sample, under 90% were seen once. Specimen: peripheral blood. The source is a woman in her seventies with acute or convalescent COVID-19.

V gene TRBV9 combines with J gene TRBJ1-1, with D perhaps matching TRBD1 (5 bases). Deletions cut 2 bases from V and 4 bases from J, with 15 bases between. This CDR3 is built from 15 residues. Looked up from germline, CDR1 is SGDLS and CDR2 is YYNGEE. The CDR3 DNA follows: TGTGCCAGCAGCGTTTCGGTCGGGGGGACCACTGAAGCTTTCTTT. It encodes CASSVSVGGTTEAFF. Complete variable domain (other parts from reference TRBV9 and TRBJ1-1): DSGVTQTPKHLITATGQRVTLRCSPRSGDLSVYWYQQSLDQGLQFLIQYYNGEERAKGNILERFSAQQFPDLHSELNLSSLELGDSALYFCASSVSVGGTTEAFFGQGTRLTVV.

The rearrangement links TRBV6-4 to TRBJ1-5, with 7 bases identical to TRBD1. V gave up 7 bases and J gave up 3 bases; unmatched junction bases: 12. CDR1 MRHNA and CDR2 SNTAGT come from the germline V gene. This CDR3 comprises 16 residues. CDR3 coding DNA: TGTGCCAGCACCGAGAACCGAGACAGGGCCAATCAGCCCCAGCATTTT. The encoded protein is CASTENRDRANQPQHF.